Sequencing of this T cell receptor beta chain was carried out in a study of CD8 T cells in ankylosing spondylitis. For TCR beta, libraries came from quantitative 5'-RACE with molecular barcodes. Using its own MiXCR run on the 5' RACE reads, TCRdb lists one record per CDR3 protein. The sample gives under 250,000 distinct CDR3 sequences, around 8% of which show up once; around 4.4% is in the top ten. Points on this clonotype: The antigen is undetermined.

The CDR3 runs to 14 residues. Germline V gene lookup returns CDR1 SGHTA and CDR2 FQGNSA. The germline V and J ends were trimmed by 5 bases and 7 bases, with 18 bases remaining between them. Study findings and constraints: Enrichment of disease-linked clones was reportedly significant in matched ankylosing spondylitis synovial fluid.

The sequencing sample was made of blood, either unsorted or a sorted T cell fraction (not recorded which). The TCR originated in a female donor with ankylosing spondylitis or in good health (not recorded which). The V call is TRBV7-2, the J call TRBJ2-7; D gene ambiguous. The chain's CDR3 is CASSPISTAGEQYF. CDR3 DNA sequence: TGTGCCAGCAGCCCCATTTCGACCGCCGGGGAGCAGTACTTC.